A single sample is the source of the 28 T cell receptor beta chains below, sequenced in a study of sequential checkpoint blockade in melanoma. The protocol was immunoSEQ multiplex PCR, while the TCRdb copy is restricted to in-frame clones and leaves out a portion. The table shows some 11,000 clones, with roughly 28% occurring only once. Treatment given: randomized to nivolumab then ipilimumab (arm A) or the reverse (arm B). The sample in question was tumor tissue (inferred from file names), obtained from a patient given nivolumab and ipilimumab in sequence. These receptors were collected from a human donor with melanoma.

The gene calls are TRBV7-5 and TRBJ2-3; the table's TRBD1 call for D was not verified on the DNA. TRBV7-5 is given as a pseudogene. The CDR3 extends over 17 amino acids. CDR3 nucleotides: TGTGCCAGCAGCTTATTTATTGGGACAGGGGACACAGATACGCAGTATTTT. Amino acids: CASSLFIGTGDTDTQYF.

This clone was observed a handful of times. The V gene is TRBV6-4, the J gene TRBJ2-1; 9 nucleotides line up with TRBD2. This CDR3 comprises 14 residues. V lost 6 bases and J lost 2; bases outside the gene matches: 2. The germline CDR1 and CDR2 sequences are MRHNA and SNTAGT. Written as DNA, the CDR3 is TGTGCCAGCAGAAGCGGGGGGCCCTACAATGAGCAGTTCTTC. Translation: CASRSGGPYNEQFF.

V usage is TRBV9 and J usage is TRBJ1-1; TRBD1 matches 11 bases. Germline values: CDR1 SGDLS, CDR2 YYNGEE. J lost 4 bases, V lost 0 bases, and 5 bases had no gene match. The CDR3 totals 16 residues. The CDR3 sequence: CASSVDTGTGGTEAFF. The CDR3 DNA reads as TGTGCCAGCAGCGTAGATACGGGGACAGGGGGCACTGAAGCTTTCTTT.

Notes on this clone: Germline is not matched at one junction end, which may reflect a read error. This chain links TRBV5-1 with TRBJ2-3; D could derive from TRBD1 or TRBD2 (5 bases each). In germline, CDR1 is SGHRS, CDR2 YFSETQ. The CDR3 length is 15 residues. CDR3 nucleotides: TGCGTCAGCAGCTTGGACAAGGGAGATGTAGATACGCAGTATTTT. Translation gives CVSSLDKGDVDTQYF.

The chain is built from TRBV5-1 and TRBJ2-7; D uncertain. This CDR3 comprises 15 residues. Per germline, CDR1 SGHRS and CDR2 YFSETQ. V gave up 1 base and J gave up 2 bases, with 13 bases separating them. CDR3 in amino acids: CASSLRGRETYEQYF. In DNA, the CDR3 is TGCGCCAGCAGCTTGCGAGGCAGAGAAACCTACGAGCAGTACTTC.

The chain links TRBV19 to TRBJ2-3, with 8 bases aligning to TRBD2. This CDR3 spans 15 amino acids. V shed 5 bases and J 0 bases; nucleotides not matched to a gene: 4. The germline CDR1 and CDR2 sequences are LNHDA and SQIVND (reference sequence). The DNA of the CDR3 is TGTGCCAGTAGTGCGGCGGGGGGCAGCACAGATACGCAGTATTTT. This translates into CASSAAGGSTDTQYF.

J is TRBJ1-6 and V is TRBV29-1, with 7 bases aligning to TRBD1. V shed 4 bases and J 6 bases; nucleotides not matched to a gene: 3. The CDR3 has 13 amino acids. CDR1 and CDR2 from the germline V gene are SQVTM and ANQGSEA. DNA for the CDR3: TGCAGCGTTGGACAGGGCCTTAATTCACCCCTCCACTTT. Translation: CSVGQGLNSPLHF.

In this sample, this clone turned up a few times. J is TRBJ1-1 and V is TRBV11-3; 7 nucleotides match TRBD1. V was pared by 4 bases and J by 3 bases, with 8 bases of the junction left unmatched. This CDR3 is 15 amino acids long. Germline V CDR1 and CDR2: SGHNT, YENEEA. The CDR3: CASSSGQTEYTEAFF. The DNA for the CDR3 is TGTGCCAGCAGCTCGGGACAGACCGAATACACTGAAGCTTTCTTT.

This clone was observed many times. The rearrangement joins TRBV11-3 to TRBJ1-4; no clear D. Germline CDR1 is SGHNT and CDR2 is YENEEA. The CDR3 runs to 15 residues. The V end was cut by 7 bases, the J end by 0 bases, with 12 bases between. CDR3 loop: CASTQNGATNEKLFF. In nucleotides, the CDR3 is TGTGCCAGCACCCAAAACGGTGCAACTAATGAAAAACTGTTTTTT.

The rearrangement joins TRBV19 to TRBJ2-2; TRBD2 aligns across 8 bases. CDR3 length: 19 amino acids. Germline assignment: CDR1 LNHDA and CDR2 SQIVND (reference sequence). The V and J ends lost 4 bases and 0 bases, in that order; junction bases with no gene match: 13. The CDR3 is CASSTPEWRGAANTGELFF. DNA for the CDR3: TGTGCCAGTAGTACGCCGGAGTGGCGGGGGGCCGCGAACACCGGGGAGCTGTTTTTT.

The rearrangement links TRBV5-1 to TRBJ2-7; D is uncertain. The ends were cut back, 0 bases at V and 0 bases at J, with 10 bases in the middle. Germline V gives CDR1 SGHRS, CDR2 YFSETQ. The CDR3 contains 15 residues. CDR3 bases: TGCGCCAGCAGCTTGGACCGGCAGCCCTCCTACGAGCAGTACTTC. It yields the protein CASSLDRQPSYEQYF.

The table lists this clone with a few counts. The chain couples TRBV11-3 to TRBJ2-5; D perhaps matches TRBD2 (6 bases). CDR1 is SGHNT, CDR2 YENEEA, per germline. Trimming removed 5 bases at V and 4 bases at J, with 17 bases between. This CDR3 has 15 amino acids. Here the CDR3 reads CASSPTGGGVETQYF. The CDR3 bases are TGTGCCAGCAGCCCAACCGGTGGCGGGGTAGAGACCCAGTACTTC.

With regard to this clone: One end of the junction varies from germline; a read error may be responsible. V gene TRBV15 combines with J gene TRBJ2-5; a possible D gene is TRBD2 (6 bases). CDR1 and CDR2 from the germline V gene are LNHNV and YYDKDF (reference sequence). This CDR3 is 16 amino acids long. The chain's CDR3 is CASSLPWGSGEETQYF. The CDR3 DNA reads as TGTGCCAGCAGCTTACCGTGGGGGTCGGGGGAAGAGACCCAGTACTTC.

The chain is built from TRBV5-1 and TRBJ2-7; 8 bases line up with TRBD1. Germline loops: CDR1 SGHRS, CDR2 YFSETQ. V shed 0 bases and J 2 bases; nucleotides not matched to a gene: 1. This CDR3 has 14 amino acids. The CDR3 is CASSLGTGTYEQYF. For the CDR3, the DNA is TGCGCCAGCAGCTTGGGGACAGGGACCTACGAGCAGTACTTC.

This rearrangement joins TRBV19 to TRBJ1-1, with 9 bases fitting TRBD1. Germline loops: CDR1 LNHDA, CDR2 SQIVND (reference sequence). The CDR3 length is 14 residues. Trimming at V came to 7 bases and at J to 1 base, leaving 4 bases not matched to a gene. As DNA, the CDR3 is TGTGCCAGTAATCCGGGACAGGGGAACACTGAAGCTTTCTTT. Its translation is CASNPGQGNTEAFF.

This chain links TRBV30 with TRBJ1-4, with D possibly TRBD1 on 6 matching bases. Trimming stripped 2 bases from V and 8 bases from J, with 15 bases between. Germline V gene data show CDR1 as GTSNPN and CDR2 as SVGIG (reference sequence). This CDR3 spans 14 amino acids. CDR3 loop: CAWSIRGQPEKLFF. The CDR3 DNA follows: TGTGCCTGGAGTATACGGGGACAACCCGAAAAACTGTTTTTT. The whole variable domain, filled in from reference TRBV30 and TRBJ1-4, reads SQTIHQWPATLVQPVGSPLSLECTVEGTSNPNLYWYRQAAGRGLQLLFYSVGIGQISSEVPQNLSASRPQDRQFILSSKKLLLSDSGFYLCAWSIRGQPEKLFFGSGTQLSVL.

Many counts were recorded for this clone. This CDR3 is also generated by other DNA sequences in the sample. V and J are TRBV11-3 and TRBJ2-1; D unclear. The germline gives CDR1 SGHNT, CDR2 YENEEA. There are 15 residues in the CDR3. The ends were cut back, 3 bases at V and 4 bases at J, with 13 bases in the middle. CDR3 DNA sequence: TGTGCCAGCAGCTTTATCTCGGACCCTTACAATGAGCAGTTCTTC. This gives the protein CASSFISDPYNEQFF.

V is TRBV30 and J is TRBJ1-2; D unclear. This CDR3 is built from 13 residues. Germline CDR1 is GTSNPN and CDR2 is SVGIG (reference sequence). V lost 0 bases and J 3 bases, leaving 8 bases between the germline ends. The CDR3 loop is CAWSVIAYYGYTF. CDR3 sequence (DNA): TGTGCCTGGAGTGTTATTGCTTACTATGGCTACACCTTC.

This sequence joins TRBV6-8 and TRBJ2-6; D remains unclear. The length of the CDR3 is 13 residues. Germline CDR1 MNHGY, CDR2 SAAAGT. V lost 6 bases and J 0 bases, leaving 3 bases between the germline ends. CDR3 sequence: CASSASGANVLTF. The CDR3 DNA reads TGTGCCAGCAGCGCCTCTGGGGCCAACGTCCTGACTTTC.

The V gene is TRBV18, the J gene TRBJ1-1; D may be TRBD1 (5 bases). This CDR3 is built from 15 residues. Germline CDR1 KGHSH, CDR2 LQKENI. V lost 0 bases and J 3 bases, leaving 11 bases between the germline ends. The CDR3 loop reads CASSPPTREDTEAFF. The CDR3 DNA follows: TGTGCCAGCTCACCACCGACCAGGGAGGACACTGAAGCTTTCTTT.

The chain couples TRBV6-1 to TRBJ2-2, with 13 bases matching TRBD2. Germline values: CDR1 MNHNS, CDR2 SASEGT. The CDR3 has 16 residues. V was pared by 1 base and J by 5 bases, with 1 base of the junction left unmatched. The CDR3 DNA sequence: TGTGCCAGCAGTGAAGGACTAGCGGGGGGTACCGGGGAGCTGTTTTTT. Translated, it gives CASSEGLAGGTGELFF.

This clone showed up many times. DNA of the CDR3: TGTGCCAGCAGCTCAGGGACTAGCGGGGGAGAATCTAGCACAGATACGCAGTATTTT. This sequence encodes CASSSGTSGGESSTDTQYF. This chain links TRBV11-3 with TRBJ2-3; TRBD2 matches 14 bases. This CDR3 is built from 19 residues. Germline V gene data show CDR1 as SGHNT and CDR2 as YENEEA. V gave up 4 bases and J gave up 0 bases; unmatched junction bases: 9.

In the case of this clone: Other DNA sequences within the sample encode an identical CDR3. The rearrangement links TRBV11-3 to TRBJ1-1; 7 bases line up with TRBD1. CDR3 length: 14 residues. CDR1 and CDR2 (germline): SGHNT, YENEEA. The V and J ends lost 5 bases and 2 bases, in that order; junction bases with no gene match: 5. The CDR3 is CASSLRGGNTEAFF. In DNA, the CDR3 is TGTGCCAGCAGCCTCAGGGGGGGAAACACTGAAGCTTTCTTT.

This chain joins TRBV11-3 and TRBJ2-3, with 12 positions matching TRBD2. The germline CDR1 and CDR2 sequences are SGHNT and YENEEA. Trimming at V came to 5 bases and at J to 3 bases, leaving 6 bases not matched to a gene. The CDR3 totals 16 residues. CDR3 in DNA: TGTGCCAGCAGCCCAAAGACTAGCGGGGGAACAGATACGCAGTATTTT. Its protein product is CASSPKTSGGTDTQYF. The full variable domain, rest sourced from reference TRBV11-3 and TRBJ2-3, is EAGVVQSPRYKIIEKKQPVAFWCNPISGHNTLYWYLQNLGQGPELLIRYENEEAVDDSQLPKDRFSAERLKGVDSTLKIQPAELGDSAVYLCASSPKTSGGTDTQYFGPGTRLTVL.

The V gene is TRBV11-3, the J gene TRBJ2-7, with a weak D call TRBD1 (5 bases). CDR1 is SGHNT and CDR2 is YENEEA in the germline V gene. The length of the CDR3 is 14 residues. V was clipped by 7 bases and J by 1 base, with 14 bases between them. Here the CDR3 reads CASTPQGLSYEQYF. In DNA form, the CDR3 reads TGTGCCAGCACCCCCCAGGGCCTGTCCTACGAGCAGTACTTC.

The chain links TRBV23-1 to TRBJ1-1; D might be TRBD1 (5 bases). Being an ORF, TRBV23-1 has a function that is uncertain. The CDR3 runs to 13 residues. The ends were cut back, 6 bases at V and 0 bases at J, with 8 bases in the middle. The CDR3: CASSWTLNTEAFF. In DNA, the CDR3 is TGCGCCAGCAGCTGGACACTGAACACTGAAGCTTTCTTT.

This clone has at least ten counts. The chain recombines TRBV2 with TRBJ2-1, with 9 bases aligning to TRBD2. CDR1 is SNHLY and CDR2 is FYNNEI in the germline V gene. V lost 11 bases and J lost 10; bases outside the gene matches: 18. The CDR3 covers 15 residues. CDR3 in amino acids: CAGLGLASGVGEQFF. DNA for the CDR3: TGTGCCGGCCTCGGGTTGGCTAGCGGGGTCGGAGAGCAGTTCTTC.

The chain recombines TRBV7-4 with TRBJ1-1, with D unclear. Germline-derived CDR1 and CDR2 are SGHVT and SQSDAQ. Deletions cut 2 bases from V and 3 bases from J, with 7 bases between. The CDR3 is 13 amino acids. The CDR3 DNA sequence: TGTGCCAGCAGCTTAAATACGCACACTGAAGCTTTCTTT. It translates to CASSLNTHTEAFF.